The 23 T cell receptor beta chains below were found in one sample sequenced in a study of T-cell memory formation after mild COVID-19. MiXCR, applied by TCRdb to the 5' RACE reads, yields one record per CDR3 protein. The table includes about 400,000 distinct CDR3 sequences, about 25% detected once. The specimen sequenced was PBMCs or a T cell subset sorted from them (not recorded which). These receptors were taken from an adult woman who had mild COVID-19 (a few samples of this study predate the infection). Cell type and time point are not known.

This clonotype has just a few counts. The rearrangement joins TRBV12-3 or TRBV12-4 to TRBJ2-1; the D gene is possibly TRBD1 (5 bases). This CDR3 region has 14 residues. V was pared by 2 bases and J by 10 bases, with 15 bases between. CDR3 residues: CASSLPSGAREQFF. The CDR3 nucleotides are TGTGCCAGCAGTTTACCCAGTGGGGCCCGGGAGCAGTTCTTC.

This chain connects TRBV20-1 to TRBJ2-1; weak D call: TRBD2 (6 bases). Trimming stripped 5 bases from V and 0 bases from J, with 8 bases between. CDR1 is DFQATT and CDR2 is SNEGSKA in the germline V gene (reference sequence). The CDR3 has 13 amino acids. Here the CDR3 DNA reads TGCAGTGCTGACGGGGGCTCCTACAATGAGCAGTTCTTC. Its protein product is CSADGGSYNEQFF.

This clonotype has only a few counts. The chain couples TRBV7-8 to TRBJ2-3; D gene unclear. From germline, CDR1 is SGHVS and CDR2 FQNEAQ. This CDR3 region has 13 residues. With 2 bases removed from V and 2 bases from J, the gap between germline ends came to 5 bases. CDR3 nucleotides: TGTGCCAGCAGCTTACAGACCACAGATACGCAGTATTTT. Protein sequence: CASSLQTTDTQYF.

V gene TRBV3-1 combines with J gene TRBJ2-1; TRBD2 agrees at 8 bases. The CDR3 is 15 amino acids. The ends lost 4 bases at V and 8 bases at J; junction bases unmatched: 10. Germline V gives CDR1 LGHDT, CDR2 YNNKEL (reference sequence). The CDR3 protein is CASSPTQTSAHEQFF. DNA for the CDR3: TGTGCCAGCAGCCCAACTCAGACTAGCGCCCATGAGCAGTTCTTC.

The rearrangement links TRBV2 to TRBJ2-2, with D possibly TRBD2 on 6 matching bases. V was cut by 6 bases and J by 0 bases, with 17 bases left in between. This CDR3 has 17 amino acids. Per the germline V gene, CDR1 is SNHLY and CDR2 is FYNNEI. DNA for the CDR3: TGTGCCAGCAGGCTCCACGGAGGGCTACCGAACACCGGGGAGCTGTTTTTT. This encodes CASRLHGGLPNTGELFF. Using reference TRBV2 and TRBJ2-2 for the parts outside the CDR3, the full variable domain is EPEVTQTPSHQVTQMGQEVILRCVPISNHLYFYWYRQILGQKVEFLVSFYNNEISEKSEIFDDQFSVERPDGSNFTLKIRSTKLEDSAMYFCASRLHGGLPNTGELFFGEGSRLTVL.

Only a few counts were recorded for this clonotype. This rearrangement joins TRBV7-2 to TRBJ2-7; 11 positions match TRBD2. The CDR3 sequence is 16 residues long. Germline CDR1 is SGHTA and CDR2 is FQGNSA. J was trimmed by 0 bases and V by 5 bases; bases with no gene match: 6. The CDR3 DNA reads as TGTGCCAGCAGCCCCGATAGCGGGAGGGCCTCCTACGAGCAGTACTTC. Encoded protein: CASSPDSGRASYEQYF.

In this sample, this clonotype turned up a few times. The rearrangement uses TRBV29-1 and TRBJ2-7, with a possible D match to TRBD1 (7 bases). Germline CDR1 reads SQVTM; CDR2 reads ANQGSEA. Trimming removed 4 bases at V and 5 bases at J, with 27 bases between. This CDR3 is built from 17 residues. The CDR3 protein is CSVGGDRMGRGTNEQYF. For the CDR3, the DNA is TGCAGCGTTGGAGGGGACAGAATGGGTCGGGGGACGAACGAGCAGTACTTC.

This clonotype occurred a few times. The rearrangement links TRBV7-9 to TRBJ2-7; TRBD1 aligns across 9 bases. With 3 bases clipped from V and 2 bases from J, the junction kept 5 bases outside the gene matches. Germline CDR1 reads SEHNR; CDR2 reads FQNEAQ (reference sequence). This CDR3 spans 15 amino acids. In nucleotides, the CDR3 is TGTGCCAGCAGCTTTACAGGGGGCGTCACCTACGAGCAGTACTTC. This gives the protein CASSFTGGVTYEQYF.

DNA of the CDR3: TGTGCCATCAGATCACGGACAGGGACGGCCCTGACAGATACGCAGTATTTT. Its protein product is CAIRSRTGTALTDTQYF. The chain joins TRBV10-3 to TRBJ2-3, with 8 bases lining up with TRBD1. Germline CDR1 and CDR2: ENHRY and SYGVKD. With V trimmed by 6 bases and J by 3 bases, 14 bases remained unmatched. The CDR3 totals 17 residues.

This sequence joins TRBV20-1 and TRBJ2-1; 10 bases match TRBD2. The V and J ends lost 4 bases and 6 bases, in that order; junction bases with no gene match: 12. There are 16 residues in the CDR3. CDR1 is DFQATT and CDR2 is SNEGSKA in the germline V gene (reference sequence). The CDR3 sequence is CSAKPFSGGRINEQFF. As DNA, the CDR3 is TGCAGTGCTAAGCCCTTTAGCGGGGGGAGAATCAATGAGCAGTTCTTC.

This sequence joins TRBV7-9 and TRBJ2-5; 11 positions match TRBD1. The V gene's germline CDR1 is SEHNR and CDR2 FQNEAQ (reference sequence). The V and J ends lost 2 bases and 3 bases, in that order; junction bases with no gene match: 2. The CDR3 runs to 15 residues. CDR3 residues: CASSLRTGGKETQYF. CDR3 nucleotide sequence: TGTGCCAGCAGCTTAAGGACAGGGGGCAAAGAGACCCAGTACTTC.

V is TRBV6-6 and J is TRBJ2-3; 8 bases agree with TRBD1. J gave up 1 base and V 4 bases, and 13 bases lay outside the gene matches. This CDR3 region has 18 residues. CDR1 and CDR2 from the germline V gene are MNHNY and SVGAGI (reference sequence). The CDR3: CASSWSDRGALGTDTQYF. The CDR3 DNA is TGTGCCAGCAGTTGGTCTGACAGGGGAGCCTTGGGCACAGATACGCAGTATTTT.

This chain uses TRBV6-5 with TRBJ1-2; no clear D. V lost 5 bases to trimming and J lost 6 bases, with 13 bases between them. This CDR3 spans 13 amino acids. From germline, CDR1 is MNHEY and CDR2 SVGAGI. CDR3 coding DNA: TGTGCCAGCAGTGACCGTTTACCGGATGGCTACACCTTC. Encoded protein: CASSDRLPDGYTF.

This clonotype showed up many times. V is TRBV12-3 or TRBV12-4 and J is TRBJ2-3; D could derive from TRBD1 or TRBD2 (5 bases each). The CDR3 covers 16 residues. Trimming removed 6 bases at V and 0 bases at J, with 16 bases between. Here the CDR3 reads CASRGTWRYSTDTQYF. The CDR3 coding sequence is TGTGCCAGCAGGGGGACCTGGCGGTATAGCACAGATACGCAGTATTTT.

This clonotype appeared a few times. CDR3 loop: CASGAGRTSYEQYF. In nucleotides, the CDR3 is TGTGCCAGCGGAGCGGGGCGCACCTCCTACGAGCAGTACTTC. The chain employs TRBV9 and TRBJ2-7; 7 bases are shared with TRBD2. The V gene end was trimmed by 7 bases and the J gene end by 0 bases; junction bases not matched to a gene: 7. Germline loops: CDR1 SGDLS, CDR2 YYNGEE. The CDR3 contains 14 residues.

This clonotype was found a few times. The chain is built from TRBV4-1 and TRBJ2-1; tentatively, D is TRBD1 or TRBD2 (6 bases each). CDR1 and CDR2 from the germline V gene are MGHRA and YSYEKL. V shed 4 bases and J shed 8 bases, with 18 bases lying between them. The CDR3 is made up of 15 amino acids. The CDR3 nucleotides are TGCGCCAGCAGCCCCCAGTGGGGGGCGGATCATGAGCAGTTCTTC. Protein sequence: CASSPQWGADHEQFF.

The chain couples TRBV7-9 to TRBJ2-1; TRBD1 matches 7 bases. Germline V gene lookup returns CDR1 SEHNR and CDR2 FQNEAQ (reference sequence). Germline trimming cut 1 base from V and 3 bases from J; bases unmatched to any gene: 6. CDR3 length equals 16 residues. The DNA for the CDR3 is TGTGCCAGCAGCTTAGACGAGGGGGCCCGCTACAATGAGCAGTTCTTC. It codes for CASSLDEGARYNEQFF. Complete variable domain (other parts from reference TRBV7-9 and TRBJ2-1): DTGVSQNPRHKITKRGQNVTFRCDPISEHNRLYWYRQTLGQGPEFLTYFQNEAQLEKSRLLSDRFSAERPKGSFSTLEIQRTEQGDSAMYLCASSLDEGARYNEQFFGPGTRLTVL.

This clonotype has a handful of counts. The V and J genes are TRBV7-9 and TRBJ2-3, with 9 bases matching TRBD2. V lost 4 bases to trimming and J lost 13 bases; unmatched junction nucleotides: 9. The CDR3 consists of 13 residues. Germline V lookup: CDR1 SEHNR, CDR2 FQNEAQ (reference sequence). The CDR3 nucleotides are TGTGCCAGCAGCTCGGTAGCGGGAGATATAGAGTATTTT. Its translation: CASSSVAGDIEYF.

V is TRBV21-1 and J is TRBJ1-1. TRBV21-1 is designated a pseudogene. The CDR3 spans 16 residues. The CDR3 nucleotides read TGTGCCAGCAGAACAGTTACTACAAACGGATGCTCTGAAGCTTTCTTT. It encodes CASRTVTTNGCSEAFF.

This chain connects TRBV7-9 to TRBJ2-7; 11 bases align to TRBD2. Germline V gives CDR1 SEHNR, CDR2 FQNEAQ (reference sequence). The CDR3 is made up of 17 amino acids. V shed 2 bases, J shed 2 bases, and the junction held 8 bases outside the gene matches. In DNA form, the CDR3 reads TGTGCCAGCAGCTTACCGATAGCGGGGGGGATTCCCTACGAGCAGTACTTC. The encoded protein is CASSLPIAGGIPYEQYF.

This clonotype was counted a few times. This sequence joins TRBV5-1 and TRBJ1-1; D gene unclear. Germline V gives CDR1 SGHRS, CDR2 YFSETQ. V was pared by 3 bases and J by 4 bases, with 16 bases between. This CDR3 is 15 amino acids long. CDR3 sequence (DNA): TGCGCCAGCAGCTGGAACGGGGAGGGTGGCACTGAAGCTTTCTTT. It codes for CASSWNGEGGTEAFF.

CDR3 DNA sequence: TGTGCCAGCAGCCCAAACGGTGCAGGGGGGGAGACCCAGTACTTC. Its translation: CASSPNGAGGETQYF. The rearrangement uses TRBV7-9 and TRBJ2-5, with D possibly being TRBD1 (7 bases). Per the germline V gene, CDR1 is SEHNR and CDR2 is FQNEAQ (reference sequence). V dropped 5 bases and J dropped 5 bases, with 18 bases sitting between them. The CDR3 totals 15 residues.

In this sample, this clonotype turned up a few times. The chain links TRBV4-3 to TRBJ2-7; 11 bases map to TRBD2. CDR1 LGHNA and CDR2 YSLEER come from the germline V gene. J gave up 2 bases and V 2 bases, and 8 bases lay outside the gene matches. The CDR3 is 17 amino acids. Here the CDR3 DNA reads TGCGCCAGCAGCCAACCTGGGACTAGCGGAGTCCCCTACGAGCAGTACTTC. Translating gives CASSQPGTSGVPYEQYF.